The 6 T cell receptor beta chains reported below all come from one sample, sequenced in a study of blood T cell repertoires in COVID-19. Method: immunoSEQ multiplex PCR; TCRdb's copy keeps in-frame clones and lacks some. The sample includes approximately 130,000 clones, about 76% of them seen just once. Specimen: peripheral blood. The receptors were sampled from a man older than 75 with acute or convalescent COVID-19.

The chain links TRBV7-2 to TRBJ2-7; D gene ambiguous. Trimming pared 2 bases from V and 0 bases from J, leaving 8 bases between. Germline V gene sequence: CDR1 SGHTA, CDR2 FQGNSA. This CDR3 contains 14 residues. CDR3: CASSLMWSSYEQYF. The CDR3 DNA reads TGTGCCAGCAGCTTAATGTGGAGCTCCTACGAGCAGTACTTC.

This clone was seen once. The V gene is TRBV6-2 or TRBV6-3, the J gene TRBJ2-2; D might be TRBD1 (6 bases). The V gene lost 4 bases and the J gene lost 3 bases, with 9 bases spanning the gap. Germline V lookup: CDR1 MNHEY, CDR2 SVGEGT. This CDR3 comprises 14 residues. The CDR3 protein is CASSFYRDTGELFF. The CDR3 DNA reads TGTGCCAGCAGTTTTTACAGGGACACCGGGGAGCTGTTTTTT.

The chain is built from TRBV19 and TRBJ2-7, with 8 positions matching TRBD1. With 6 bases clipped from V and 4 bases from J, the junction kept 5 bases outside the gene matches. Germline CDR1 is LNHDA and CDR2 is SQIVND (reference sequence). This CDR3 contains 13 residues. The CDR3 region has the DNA TGTGCCAGTAGCCGGGACAGGTTATACGAGCAGTACTTC. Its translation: CASSRDRLYEQYF.

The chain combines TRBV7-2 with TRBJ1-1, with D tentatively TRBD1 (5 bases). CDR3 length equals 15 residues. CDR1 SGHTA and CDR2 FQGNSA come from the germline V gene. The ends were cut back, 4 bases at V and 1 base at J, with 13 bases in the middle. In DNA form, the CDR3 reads TGTGCCAGCAGCTGGGACTCCCTTGAGAACACTGAAGCTTTCTTT. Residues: CASSWDSLENTEAFF.

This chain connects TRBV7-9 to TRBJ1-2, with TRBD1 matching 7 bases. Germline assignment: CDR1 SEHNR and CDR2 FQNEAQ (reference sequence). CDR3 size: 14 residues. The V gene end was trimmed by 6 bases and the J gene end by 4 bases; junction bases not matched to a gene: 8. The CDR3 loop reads CASRTTGSFYGYTF. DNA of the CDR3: TGTGCCAGCAGAACGACAGGGTCCTTCTATGGCTACACCTTC.

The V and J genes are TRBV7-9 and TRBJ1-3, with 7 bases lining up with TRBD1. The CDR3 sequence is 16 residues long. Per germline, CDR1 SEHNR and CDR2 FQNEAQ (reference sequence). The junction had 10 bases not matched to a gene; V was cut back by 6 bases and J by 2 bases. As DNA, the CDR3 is TGTGCCAGCAGTCCTACAGGGGCTAAAGCTGGAAACACCATATATTTT. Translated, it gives CASSPTGAKAGNTIYF. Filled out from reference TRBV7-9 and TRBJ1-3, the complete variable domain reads DTGVSQNPRHKITKRGQNVTFRCDPISEHNRLYWYRQTLGQGPEFLTYFQNEAQLEKSRLLSDRFSAERPKGSFSTLEIQRTEQGDSAMYLCASSPTGAKAGNTIYFGEGSWLTVV.